The 23 T cell receptor beta chains given below trace back to one sample, sequenced in a study of a mutant IDH1 vaccine in newly diagnosed glioma. The time point here: week 11, during vaccination. With topical imiquimod, each dose of the vaccine consisted of 300 ug of mutant IDH1 20-mer peptide. Antigen specificity for these receptors is unknown. Assay: immunoSEQ multiplex PCR; the TCRdb copy retains only in-frame clones and omits some. The sample lists about 120,000 clones, about 82% occurring once. The source was PBMCs, collected from a glioma patient whose treatment included an IDH1 peptide vaccine. The source is a man between 35 and 55 years old with glioma.

CDR3 protein: CASSESSSGNTIYF. The CDR3, as DNA: TGCGCCAGCAGTGAAAGTAGCTCTGGAAACACCATATATTTT. This sequence joins TRBV10-1 and TRBJ1-3, with unresolved D. There are 14 residues in the CDR3. From germline, CDR1 is WNHNN and CDR2 SYGVQD (reference sequence). Trimming pared 3 bases from V and 0 bases from J, leaving 6 bases between.

The chain carries TRBV7-9 and TRBJ2-1, with 9 bases fitting TRBD2. The germline V gene has CDR1 SEHNR and CDR2 FQNEAQ (reference sequence). The CDR3 is made up of 17 amino acids. The J segment lost 0 bases and the V segment lost 5 bases, leaving 8 bases of the junction unmatched. The CDR3 here is CASSHSLSGSSYNEQFF. The CDR3 DNA sequence: TGTGCCAGCAGCCACTCCCTTAGCGGGAGCTCCTACAATGAGCAGTTCTTC.

The chain uses TRBV4-1 and TRBJ2-3; 9 bases match TRBD2. CDR1 MGHRA and CDR2 YSYEKL come from the germline V gene. CDR3 length: 14 residues. The V segment lost 4 bases and the J segment 4 bases; nucleotides outside the gene matches: 3. CDR3 region: CASSPAGGSDTQYF. CDR3 DNA sequence: TGCGCCAGCAGCCCAGCGGGAGGCTCAGATACGCAGTATTTT.

The chain joins TRBV6-5 to TRBJ1-4, with D uncertain. This CDR3 spans 14 amino acids. The V end was cut by 6 bases, the J end by 8 bases, with 16 bases between. The germline V gene has CDR1 MNHEY and CDR2 SVGAGI. The CDR3 here is CASSPGRFREKLFF. CDR3 bases: TGTGCCAGCAGCCCGGGTCGATTTCGCGAAAAACTGTTTTTT.

This sequence joins TRBV4-3 and TRBJ2-3, with 9 bases aligning to TRBD2. V trimming: 1 base; J trimming: 3 bases; junction bases outside the gene matches: 11. This CDR3 is 18 amino acids long. The germline CDR1 and CDR2 sequences are LGHNA and YSLEER. Written as DNA, the CDR3 is TGCGCCAGCAGCCAAGCCCTGCTAGCGGGAACGAGGACAGATACGCAGTATTTT. Translated, it gives CASSQALLAGTRTDTQYF.

The chain carries TRBV15 and TRBJ2-5, with TRBD1 identical over 9 bases. Germline values: CDR1 LNHNV, CDR2 YYDKDF (reference sequence). Trimming removed 4 bases from V and 3 bases from J; junction bases left unmatched: 6. This CDR3 is 15 amino acids long. CDR3 residues: CATSKRGDREETQYF. Here the CDR3 DNA reads TGTGCCACCAGCAAAAGGGGGGACAGGGAAGAGACCCAGTACTTC.

The J gene is TRBJ1-1, the V gene TRBV10-2; D unclear. The CDR3 extends over 13 amino acids. Looked up from germline, CDR1 is WSHSY and CDR2 is SAAADI. V was trimmed by 0 bases and J by 11 bases, leaving 13 bases between them. CDR3 region: CASSESSPFEAFF. The CDR3, as DNA: TGCGCCAGCAGTGAGTCGAGTCCCTTCGAGGCTTTCTTT.

The gene calls are TRBV6-5 and TRBJ2-7; the D gene is possibly TRBD1 (6 bases). This CDR3 spans 14 amino acids. Germline V gives CDR1 MNHEY, CDR2 SVGAGI. Trimming took 5 bases from V and 2 from J, leaving 13 bases between them. Here the CDR3 DNA reads TGTGCCAGCAGTCGCACCAGGGGACCCTACGAGCAGTACTTC. This sequence encodes CASSRTRGPYEQYF.

The rearrangement uses TRBV5-1 and TRBJ2-1, with 10 bases lining up with TRBD1. Germline lookup yields CDR1 SGHRS and CDR2 YFSETQ. V lost 4 bases, J lost 14 bases, and 6 bases stayed unmatched. This CDR3 contains 12 residues. CDR3 region: CASSTGTGVEFF. CDR3 in DNA: TGCGCCAGCAGCACCGGGACAGGGGTGGAGTTCTTC.

The chain carries TRBV5-4 and TRBJ2-7; TRBD2 matches at 9 bases. The CDR3 length is 15 residues. Germline V gene lookup returns CDR1 SGHNT and CDR2 YYREEE (reference sequence). Germline trimming cut 2 bases from V and 4 bases from J; bases unmatched to any gene: 7. The CDR3 nucleotides are TGTGCCAGCAGCTTAGGTGTAGCGGGGGTTTACGAGCAGTACTTC. Its protein product is CASSLGVAGVYEQYF.

This clone was detected once. This chain connects TRBV7-6 to TRBJ2-7, with 8 nucleotides matching TRBD2. The CDR3 loop spans 18 amino acids. V shed 2 bases and J 0 bases; nucleotides not matched to a gene: 12. The germline V gene has CDR1 SGHVS and CDR2 FNYEAQ. Here the CDR3 DNA reads TGTGCCAGCAGCTTAAACACATTTACTAGCGGACTCTCCTACGAGCAGTACTTC. This translates into CASSLNTFTSGLSYEQYF.

The J gene is TRBJ2-1, the V gene TRBV5-6; weak D call: TRBD1 (6 bases). The CDR3 totals 15 residues. V shed 3 bases and J shed 9 bases, with 19 bases lying between them. Per the germline V gene, CDR1 is SGHDT and CDR2 is YYEEEE. The CDR3 region has the DNA TGTGCCAGCAGCTCCCTCAAGACAGGCGCTGCTGAGCAGTTCTTC. Translated: CASSSLKTGAAEQFF.

This clone appeared a few times. This same CDR3 is encoded by further DNA sequences in the sample. The CDR3 loop reads CASSLGDTEAFF. The CDR3 DNA is TGTGCCAGCAGCTTGGGAGACACTGAAGCTTTCTTT. V usage is TRBV5-6 and J usage is TRBJ1-1; D not resolved. Trimming took 0 bases from V and 3 from J, leaving 3 bases between them. This CDR3 comprises 12 residues. Germline V gives CDR1 SGHDT, CDR2 YYEEEE.

This chain connects TRBV4-2 to TRBJ2-7; TRBD2 matches at 8 bases. In germline, CDR1 is LGHNA, CDR2 YNFKEQ. V gave up 1 base and J gave up 3 bases; unmatched junction bases: 8. The CDR3 has 16 residues. The CDR3 DNA reads as TGTGCCAGCAGCCAAGGTGGGACTAGTAGTAGCTACGAGCAGTACTTC. Its protein is CASSQGGTSSSYEQYF.

The CDR3 region is CASKRVQGTTSGFSYNEQFF. The CDR3 region has the DNA TGTGCCAGCAAACGGGTACAGGGGACGACTAGCGGGTTCTCCTACAATGAGCAGTTCTTC. V is TRBV27 and J is TRBJ2-1; 10 positions agree with TRBD2. Germline V gene lookup returns CDR1 MNHEY and CDR2 SMNVEV (reference sequence). CDR3 size: 20 residues. V was clipped by 7 bases and J by 0 bases; unmatched bases: 18.

The chain is built from TRBV6-4 and TRBJ2-3; either TRBD1 or TRBD2 may fit D (5 bases each). CDR3 size: 15 residues. Germline lookup yields CDR1 MRHNA and CDR2 SNTAGT. V gave up 2 bases and J gave up 2 bases, with 11 bases separating them. CDR3 in amino acids: CASSDARGDTDTQYF. The CDR3 coding sequence is TGTGCCAGCAGTGACGCGAGAGGGGACACAGATACGCAGTATTTT.

With regard to this clone: Other DNA sequences of this sample code for an identical CDR3. The J gene is TRBJ1-1, the V gene TRBV9; D is undetermined. This CDR3 is built from 13 residues. The germline V gene encodes CDR1 SGDLS and CDR2 YYNGEE. Trimming shortened V by 0 bases and J by 2 bases, and 5 bases separated the two germline ends. In DNA form, the CDR3 reads TGTGCCAGCAGCGTAGAGCTCAACACTGAAGCTTTCTTT. Its protein is CASSVELNTEAFF.

The rearrangement joins TRBV5-4 to TRBJ2-1; TRBD2 matches at 8 bases. CDR1 is SGHNT and CDR2 is YYREEE in the germline V gene (reference sequence). Trimming at V came to 4 bases and at J to 6 bases, leaving 21 bases not matched to a gene. This CDR3 has 19 residues. The DNA of the CDR3 is TGTGCCAGCAGCCCAACCCTCGTTTGGGGTTGTAGCGGGGCCAATGAGCAGTTCTTC. It specifies CASSPTLVWGCSGANEQFF.

This sequence joins TRBV18 and TRBJ2-2; the D gene is possibly TRBD1 (6 bases). V was clipped by 4 bases and J by 2 bases, with 11 bases between them. Looked up from germline, CDR1 is KGHSH and CDR2 is LQKENI. CDR3 length equals 15 residues. The CDR3, as DNA: TGTGCCAGCTCACGGACAGATCGCAACACCGGGGAGCTGTTTTTT. It yields the protein CASSRTDRNTGELFF.

V is TRBV11-2 and J is TRBJ2-1; TRBD1 aligns across 10 bases. CDR1 and CDR2 from the germline V gene are SGHAT and FQNNGV. V lost 5 bases to trimming and J lost 8 bases; unmatched junction nucleotides: 12. The CDR3 contains 16 residues. As DNA, the CDR3 is TGTGCCAGCAGCACCCGAACCGGGACAGGGGTAGATGAGCAGTTCTTC. Amino acids: CASSTRTGTGVDEQFF.

The chain uses TRBV19 and TRBJ2-5; tentative D call: TRBD2 (6 bases). This CDR3 region has 21 residues. V gave up 0 bases and J gave up 5 bases, with 31 bases separating them. Germline V gene sequence: CDR1 LNHDA, CDR2 SQIVND (reference sequence). The CDR3 loop reads CASSIDLESTPSSDSEETQYF. CDR3 sequence (DNA): TGTGCCAGTAGTATAGATCTTGAGTCGACTCCTTCTAGCGACTCCGAGGAGACCCAGTACTTC. Based on the CDR3 plus reference TRBV19 and TRBJ2-5, the full variable domain is DGGITQSPKYLFRKEGQNVTLSCEQNLNHDAMYWYRQDPGQGLRLIYYSQIVNDFQKGDIAEGYSVSREKKESFPLTVTSAQKNPTAFYLCASSIDLESTPSSDSEETQYFGPGTRLLVL.

The chain links TRBV4-3 to TRBJ2-2; D remains ambiguous. The CDR3 is 16 residues long. Germline lookup yields CDR1 LGHNA and CDR2 YSLEER. The V end was cut by 1 base, the J end by 6 bases, with 15 bases between. CDR3 DNA: TGCGCCAGCAGCCAAGGCCGACTCTCAAAGGCCGGGGAGCTGTTTTTT. This encodes CASSQGRLSKAGELFF.

This clone was observed a handful of times. Distinct nucleotide sequences in the sample also encode this CDR3. This chain joins TRBV7-9 and TRBJ1-5; the D is unclear. Trimming removed 1 base from V and 9 bases from J, with 16 bases in between. The germline gives CDR1 SEHNR, CDR2 FQNEAQ (reference sequence). CDR3 size: 15 residues. CDR3 DNA sequence: TGTGCCAGCAGCTTAGTTGGCCAGCCTCTTGCGCCCCAGCATTTT. Amino acids: CASSLVGQPLAPQHF. The variable domain in full, with the rest retrieved from reference TRBV7-9 and TRBJ1-5, is DTGVSQNPRHKITKRGQNVTFRCDPISEHNRLYWYRQTLGQGPEFLTYFQNEAQLEKSRLLSDRFSAERPKGSFSTLEIQRTEQGDSAMYLCASSLVGQPLAPQHFGDGTRLSIL.